The subject of this entry is one TCR beta chain. This clone's antigen is unknown. Base qualities are not at hand, and no much larger clone is one base apart. From the cysteine through the phenylalanine, the CDR3 covers 14 amino acids. Here the CDR3 DNA is all that survives: 42 bases in frame from base 1. The germline V gene sets CDR1 to SGHVS and CDR2 to FQNEAQ. After removal of 5 bases from V and 7 bases from J, the junction retains 8 bases not matched to a gene. Roughly 2 micrograms of genomic DNA were extracted from cryopreserved PBMCs for TCR beta library preparation. High-throughput TCR beta sequencing was performed on longitudinal blood samples from CLL patients receiving ibrutinib monotherapy. The patients were enrolled in a single-center, open-label phase 2 trial of ibrutinib monotherapy. This entry comes from a study of cytotoxic CD8 clonotypes in ibrutinib-treated CLL (dated by TCRdb to 2020 to 2023). For the wider study: The cohort had over ten relapsed/refractory and roughly 14 treatment-naive patients; under 18 were IGHV unmutated. Responses were partial in roughly 25 patients and complete in 2; after median about 63 months follow-up, around 15 stayed in remission and 12 progressed. Response samples were taken after a median of approximately eleven months on treatment, ranging from roughly 6 to 36 months. An average of about 260,000 productive templates and some 99,000 productive rearrangements was obtained per sample. Longitudinal samples were available for about 30% of the roughly 86 trial participants. Cryopreserved peripheral blood mononuclear cells were obtained before treatment, at response, and at either sustained remission or disease progression.

The full study reports these points: Public clonotypes were rare and either shrank or stayed stable during treatment, and the rise in clonality at ibrutinib response reflected expansion of private clonotypes. An increase in clonality was observed at ibrutinib response, with clonality remaining stable during sustained remission and falling back toward baseline at progression. Baseline clonality exceeded that of age-matched healthy donors and correlated strongly with circulating CD8+ T-cell counts. Sustained-remission and progressing patients did not have matched sampling times, and lymph node repertoires were not examined.

A MiSeq instrument was used for deep resolution sequencing, which targeted depths ranging from 1 in 1 million up to 1 in 200,000 T cells, with coverage averaging 10x for each clonotype. The immunoSEQ hsTCRB Kit was used to generate TCR beta libraries. In the source study's methods: Data were analyzed with ImmunoSEQ Data Assistant and ImmunoSEQ Analyzer, with V, D and J genes assigned per IMGT definitions. Clonality, which ranges from 0 to 1, was calculated by subtracting the normalized Shannon entropy of productive rearrangement frequencies from one. Only overrepresented clonotypes making up at least 0.05% of each patient's repertoire were included in the public clonotype analysis. Repertoires from roughly 13 age-matched healthy donors in immuneACCESS were used as clonality controls. The table comes from immuneACCESS by way of TCRdb, which keeps in-frame sequences with V and J called. Part of the clones is missing from these tables; in studies checked, under half for an unresolved V gene and the rest for unknown reasons. V and J calls and clone size are those listed in that table; D and trimming were worked out from the DNA. Present in this sample are tens of thousands of clones, 49% of which were seen just once. Jointly, the top ten make up approximately 17% of the sample.

The receptor was derived from a human donor with chronic lymphocytic leukemia. Recombination joined TRBV7-8 with TRBJ2-7, with 10 central nucleotides matching TRBD2. The specimen comprised PBMCs, sampled before ibrutinib treatment. The CDR3 is CASSQIPTSGEQYF. The DNA reads TGTGCCAGCAGCCAAATACCGACTAGCGGGGAGCAGTACTTC.